The TCR beta chain described here comes from a study of T cell responses to AZD1222 COVID-19 vaccine. Whole-study findings and limits: Spike-specific TCR breadth and depth went up after people got two AZD1222 doses.

In the case of this clone: Its antigen is not identified.

The CDR3 extends over 12 amino acids. CDR1 and CDR2 (germline): SGHAT, FQNNGV. The V and J ends lost 2 bases and 5 bases respectively, with 4 bases between them. Assay used: immunoSEQ multiplex PCR; TCRdb lists only in-frame clones, some missing. The data contain more than 70,000 clones, 87% of them singletons. The gene calls are TRBV11-2 and TRBJ2-1; D not resolved. The sample consisted of peripheral blood, taken 28 days after the second AZD1222 dose. The sequence came from an adult who received the AZD1222 COVID-19 vaccine. In DNA, the CDR3 is TGTGCCAGCAGCTTATACAACAATGAGCAGTTCTTC. This translates into CASSLYNNEQFF.